Listed below are T cell receptor beta chains from one sample, sequenced in a study of technical replicates of blood from a handful of donors. Here immunoSEQ multiplex PCR was the method, and the copy in TCRdb shows in-frame clones only, minus some. The sample includes some 87,000 clones, approximately 97% of them seen just once. Material for sequencing was T cells isolated from PBMCs. The receptors stem from a human donor in good health. The conserved cysteine and the conserved F or W are not part of the CDR3 here.

V	length	CDR3
TRBV4-2	15	ASSPPLGGVPYNEQF
TRBV19	13	ASSDTGGYQETQY
TRBV27	13	ASRSLQGRYQPQH
TRBV28	14	ASSLSPGLNTGELF
TRBV9	12	ASSVDWADRQLF
TRBV5-6	13	ASRGLAGAWETQY
TRBV30	11	AGHRSLADTQY
TRBV5-4	13	ASSLDGALNYGYT
TRBV9	13	ASSVDSGMDQPQH
TRBV30	11	AWNFKTGQGAF
TRBV28	9	ASSLLYEQY
TRBV2	15	ASSGKPPTVSLEPQH
TRBV7-2	11	ASSLGTKETQY
TRBV5-4	11	ASSLGGGETQY
TRBV15	12	ATSRGYGVDEQY
TRBV19	13	ASSRGQGGSEKLF
TRBV11-3	13	ASSSHGFGTDTQY
TRBV18	13	ASSAGTGSIYEQF
TRBV2	11	ASLGAVNTEAF
TRBV5-6	14	ASSLALAGVYGELF
TRBV18	13	ASSLQGTTNEKLF
TRBV7-2	14	ASSQREAPPYNEQF
TRBV5-4	12	ASSSQQSKNIQY
TRBV7-8	15	ASRQSVSGYSNQPQH
TRBV9	13	ASSLRTSGTGELF
TRBV7-8	11	ASNRDGLDTQY
TRBV7-9	12	ASRRAGGGETQY
TRBV10-1	12	ASSEGGESTEAF
TRBV21-1	14	ASSRTHRGGQWRAF